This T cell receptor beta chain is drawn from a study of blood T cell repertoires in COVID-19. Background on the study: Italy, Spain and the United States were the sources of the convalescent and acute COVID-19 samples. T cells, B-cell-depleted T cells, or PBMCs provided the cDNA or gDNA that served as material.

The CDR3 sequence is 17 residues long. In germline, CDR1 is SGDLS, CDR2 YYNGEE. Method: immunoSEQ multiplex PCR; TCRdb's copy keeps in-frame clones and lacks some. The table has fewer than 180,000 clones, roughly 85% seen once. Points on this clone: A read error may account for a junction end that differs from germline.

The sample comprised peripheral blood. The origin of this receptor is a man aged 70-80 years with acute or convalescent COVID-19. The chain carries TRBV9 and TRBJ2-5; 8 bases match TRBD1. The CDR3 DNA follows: TGTGTCAGCAGCCCTTTTCGCGGGACAGGCTTCCAAGAGACCCAGTACTTC. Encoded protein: CVSSPFRGTGFQETQYF.